The rows below give T cell receptor beta chains drawn from one sample of a study of early T cells in non-severe SARS-CoV-2 infection. TCRdb analysed the 5' RACE reads with MiXCR anew, one entry per CDR3 protein. The sample holds roughly 100,000 distinct CDR3 sequences, roughly 14% seen once. Specimen: whole blood. These receptors originate from an adult who was a healthcare worker with PCR-confirmed SARS-CoV-2 infection or an uninfected control (not recorded which). Each CDR3 is given with its conserved first and last residue. Each record gives: clone size, J gene, CDR3 length, V gene, D gene, CDR3 protein, CDR3 DNA. A D gene is named only where the DNA matches it firmly. Some rows mark clone size as missing; the rest say once, few, many or name a class of expanded clone.

>many|TRBJ2-5|14|TRBV4-1|-
CASSQDIGKETQYF
TGCGCCAGCAGCCAAGATATTGGCAAAGAGACCCAGTACTTC
>few|TRBJ2-7|15|TRBV5-1|TRBD1
CASSGRDRGRDEQYF
TGCGCCAGCAGCGGCCGGGACAGGGGGCGCGACGAGCAGTACTTC
>-|TRBJ2-5|14|TRBV4-1|-
CASSQGLWQETQYF
TGCGCCAGCAGCCAAGGTCTCTGGCAAGAGACCCAGTACTTC
>-|TRBJ2-7|14|TRBV5-6|TRBD1
CASDKTGQSYEQYF
TGTGCCAGCGATAAGACGGGACAGTCCTACGAGCAGTACTTC
>many|TRBJ1-1|13|TRBV5-5|-
CASSLMVNTEAFF
TGTGCCAGCAGCTTGATGGTGAACACTGAAGCTTTCTTT
>many|TRBJ2-7|12|TRBV10-3|-
CAISKDFYEQYF
TGTGCCATCAGCAAGGACTTCTACGAGCAGTACTTC
>few|TRBJ2-7|14|TRBV5-6|-
CASSHSGSYYEQYF
TGTGCCAGCAGCCATTCCGGGAGTTACTACGAGCAGTACTTC
>-|TRBJ2-7|14|TRBV20-1|TRBD2
CSATGLEASYEQYF
TGCAGTGCTACGGGACTAGAAGCATCCTACGAGCAGTACTTC
>few|TRBJ2-3|17|TRBV4-3|TRBD2
CASSQAPSGRVRDTQYF
TGCGCCAGCAGCCAGGCCCCTAGCGGGAGGGTGAGAGATACGCAGTATTTT
>many|TRBJ2-2|14|TRBV7-2|-
CASSSSTNTGELFF
TGTGCCAGCAGCTCGAGTACGAACACCGGGGAGCTGTTTTTT
>many|TRBJ2-3|14|TRBV12-3/TRBV12-4|-
CASTRHMGTDTQYF
TGTGCCAGCACCAGGCATATGGGGACAGATACGCAGTATTTT
>many|TRBJ1-1|13|TRBV11-2|-
CASSQLGNTEAFF
TGTGCCAGCAGCCAACTCGGGAACACTGAAGCTTTCTTT
>few|TRBJ1-4|20|TRBV4-3|-
CASSQEGSAGALATNEKLFF
TGCGCCAGCAGCCAAGAGGGCTCTGCGGGGGCATTGGCGACTAATGAAAAACTGTTTTTT
>few|TRBJ2-4|14|TRBV27|-
CASSFRREPNIQYF
TGTGCCAGCAGTTTCCGCAGGGAACCAAACATTCAGTACTTC
>few|TRBJ2-7|17|TRBV28|TRBD2
CASSPKLAGLHPYEQYF
TGTGCCAGCAGTCCAAAACTAGCGGGACTCCACCCCTACGAGCAGTACTTC